Each of the 30 T cell receptor beta chains below was sequenced from the same sample in a study of vaccination and CD4 T cells after COVID-19. Treatment indicated: approximately 9-day PBMC culture with coronavirus spike peptide pools or control peptides (ViraFEST assay). Scientists ran DNA taken from cultured CD4+ T cells through the Oncomine TCR Beta short-read assay for sequencing. From the PCR reads, TCRdb called clonotypes with MiXCR, one entry per CDR3 protein. In the table there are about 20,000 distinct CDR3 sequences, around 53% of which are singletons. No cognate antigen is known for these TCRs. The sample was CD4+ T cells from blood, cultured in vitro. The source of these receptors is a human donor who had recovered from COVID-19.

The rearrangement links TRBV5-1 to TRBJ2-1; D might be TRBD2 (5 bases). The length of the CDR3 is 16 residues. V was trimmed by 0 bases and J by 4 bases, leaving 14 bases between them. CDR1 SGHRS and CDR2 YFSETQ come from the germline V gene. The CDR3 DNA reads as TGCGCCAGCAGCTTGGATGCGGGCCTTGGGTACAATGAGCAGTTCTTC. The encoded protein is CASSLDAGLGYNEQFF.

This chain links TRBV20-1 with TRBJ1-2; D is ambiguous. Trimming stripped 2 bases from V and 3 bases from J, with 10 bases between. This CDR3 contains 13 residues. Per the germline V gene, CDR1 is DFQATT and CDR2 is SNEGSKA (reference sequence). The chain's CDR3 is CSARPTADYGYTF. DNA for the CDR3: TGCAGTGCTAGACCTACAGCTGACTATGGCTACACCTTC.

The chain combines TRBV7-9 with TRBJ1-6; 9 nucleotides agree with TRBD1. This CDR3 is built from 15 residues. Germline V gene sequence: CDR1 SEHNR, CDR2 FQNEAQ (reference sequence). The trim removed 1 base at V and 8 bases at J, leaving 3 bases unmatched. The CDR3 DNA follows: TGTGCCAGCAGCTTAGGACAGGGGGTCGATTCACCCCTCCACTTT. Translated: CASSLGQGVDSPLHF. The full variable domain, with the rest looked up from reference TRBV7-9 and TRBJ1-6, is DTGVSQNPRHKITKRGQNVTFRCDPISEHNRLYWYRQTLGQGPEFLTYFQNEAQLEKSRLLSDRFSAERPKGSFSTLEIQRTEQGDSAMYLCASSLGQGVDSPLHFGNGTRLTVT.

The rearrangement joins TRBV7-6 to TRBJ1-2; 7 bases are a match to TRBD1. Germline trimming cut 1 base from V and 4 bases from J; bases unmatched to any gene: 6. Looked up from germline, CDR1 is SGHVS and CDR2 is FNYEAQ. This CDR3 spans 15 amino acids. CDR3 coding DNA: TGTGCCAGCAGCTTAGACAGGGGTGATACCTATGGCTACACCTTC. It specifies CASSLDRGDTYGYTF.

This clonotype turned up a few times. The V call is TRBV20-1, the J call TRBJ1-6, with a possible D match to TRBD1 (5 bases). The V end lost 5 bases, the J end lost 6 bases, and 20 bases lay between the germline ends. The CDR3 length is 16 residues. CDR1 and CDR2 (germline): DFQATT, SNEGSKA (reference sequence). This CDR3 reads CSARLDSLNRNSPLHF. CDR3 sequence (DNA): TGCAGTGCTCGACTTGACAGTCTCAACCGTAATTCACCCCTCCACTTT.

The chain has TRBV7-2 and TRBJ2-3; 9 bases fit TRBD2. Unmatched junction bases numbered 2, after V lost 2 bases and J lost 2 bases. This CDR3 is 15 amino acids long. Germline CDR1 and CDR2: SGHTA and FQGNSA. CDR3 amino acids: CASSLSSGATDTQYF. The CDR3 bases are TGTGCCAGCAGCTTATCTAGCGGGGCCACAGATACGCAGTATTTT.

V gene TRBV15 combines with J gene TRBJ1-5; perhaps TRBD1 as D (5 bases). The CDR3 is 14 residues long. Trimming took 8 bases from V and 1 from J, leaving 12 bases between them. Germline V lookup: CDR1 LNHNV, CDR2 YYDKDF (reference sequence). The CDR3 region is CATAPGLSNQPQHF. The DNA for the CDR3 is TGTGCCACCGCCCCGGGGCTAAGCAATCAGCCCCAGCATTTT.

The V gene is TRBV28, the J gene TRBJ1-5; perhaps TRBD1 as D (5 bases). Germline CDR1 is MDHEN and CDR2 is SYDVKM. The V end lost 5 bases, the J end lost 5 bases, and 10 bases lay between the germline ends. CDR3 length: 13 residues. DNA of the CDR3: TGTGCCAGCAGTAGGGACGGCTATCAGCCCCAGCATTTT. Residues: CASSRDGYQPQHF.

This CDR3 reads CSAPRRGGADTQYF. In DNA form, the CDR3 reads TGCAGTGCTCCGCGGCGGGGGGGCGCAGATACGCAGTATTTT. V is TRBV20-1 and J is TRBJ2-3, with TRBD2 identical over 9 bases. The CDR3 has 14 amino acids. Germline values: CDR1 DFQATT, CDR2 SNEGSKA (reference sequence). V was pared by 5 bases and J by 4 bases, with 7 bases of the junction left unmatched.

The sample holds a few counts of this clonotype. The V gene is TRBV25-1, the J gene TRBJ1-2; D is unresolved. Trimming removed 3 bases from V and 5 bases from J, with 10 bases in between. The CDR3 has 13 amino acids. Germline V gene sequence: CDR1 MGHDK, CDR2 SYGVNS. The CDR3 nucleotides are TGTGCCAGCAGTGAGATCGACCGGTATGGCTACACCTTC. Translation gives CASSEIDRYGYTF.

The V gene is TRBV20-1, the J gene TRBJ2-7, with D perhaps matching TRBD2 (6 bases). Germline V CDR1 and CDR2: DFQATT, SNEGSKA (reference sequence). Trimming shortened V by 3 bases and J by 1 base, and 13 bases separated the two germline ends. This CDR3 contains 14 residues. CDR3 in DNA: TGCAGTGCTAGTGGGGGGACTCCTTCCTACGAGCAGTACTTC. Translating it yields CSASGGTPSYEQYF.

The chain couples TRBV19 to TRBJ1-2; TRBD1 aligns across 9 bases. The junction had 4 bases not matched to a gene; V was cut back by 6 bases and J by 2 bases. The CDR3 has 14 amino acids. Germline CDR1 and CDR2: LNHDA and SQIVND (reference sequence). CDR3: CASSRQGGNYGYTF. In DNA, the CDR3 is TGTGCCAGTAGCCGACAGGGGGGAAACTATGGCTACACCTTC.

This clonotype is medium-sized. The V and J genes are TRBV6-1 and TRBJ1-1; the match to TRBD1 covers 7 bases. CDR1 is MNHNS, CDR2 SASEGT, per germline. The CDR3 length is 15 residues. V lost 6 bases to trimming and J lost 1 base; unmatched junction nucleotides: 8. In DNA, the CDR3 is TGTGCCAGCAGAACAGGGGAGGTAGGGAACACTGAAGCTTTCTTT. Encoded protein: CASRTGEVGNTEAFF.

The chain combines TRBV20-1 with TRBJ1-6; no firm D call. Trimming removed 4 bases at V and 7 bases at J, with 8 bases between. The CDR3 length is 12 residues. Per the germline V gene, CDR1 is DFQATT and CDR2 is SNEGSKA (reference sequence). CDR3 in DNA: TGCAGTGCTACCACAACCAATTCACCCCTCCACTTT. This gives the protein CSATTTNSPLHF.

J is TRBJ1-4 and V is TRBV10-3; D unclear. CDR3 length: 14 residues. Looked up from germline, CDR1 is ENHRY and CDR2 is SYGVKD. V was clipped by 0 bases and J by 8 bases, with 10 bases between them. CDR3 amino acids: CAISESTEQEKLFF. In DNA, the CDR3 is TGTGCCATCAGTGAGTCTACAGAACAAGAAAAACTGTTTTTT.

CDR3 protein: CAGRTGVNTGELFF. CDR3 nucleotides: TGTGCCGGCCGGACAGGGGTAAATACCGGGGAGCTGTTTTTT. The rearrangement joins TRBV30 to TRBJ2-2; 9 nucleotides agree with TRBD1. V was clipped by 8 bases and J by 5 bases; unmatched bases: 9. The CDR3 runs to 14 residues. The germline V gene has CDR1 GTSNPN and CDR2 SVGIG (reference sequence).

On this clonotype: This may come from a read error, since a much larger clone is one base off. The chain employs TRBV19 and TRBJ1-5; 7 bases align to TRBD1. The CDR3 sequence is 16 residues long. With V trimmed by 2 bases and J by 5 bases, 9 bases remained unmatched. Germline V gene lookup returns CDR1 LNHDA and CDR2 SQIVND (reference sequence). The CDR3 sequence is CASSILGEGAHQPQHF. For the CDR3, the DNA is TGTGCCAGTAGTATACTGGGGGAGGGGGCCCATCAGCCCCAGCATTTT.

The genes are TRBV14 and TRBJ2-1; D uncertain. The CDR3 covers 14 residues. Germline CDR1 is SGHDN and CDR2 is FVKESK. V was clipped by 4 bases and J by 3 bases, with 10 bases between them. The CDR3 coding sequence is TGTGCCAGCAGCCTCAGTGGGATCTACAATGAGCAGTTCTTC. This codes for CASSLSGIYNEQFF.

This clonotype turned up a few times. This sequence joins TRBV20-1 and TRBJ2-3; D is perhaps TRBD1 or TRBD2 (5 bases each). The CDR3 runs 14 residues. V lost 6 bases and J 7 bases, leaving 20 bases between the germline ends. Looked up from germline, CDR1 is DFQATT and CDR2 is SNEGSKA (reference sequence). CDR3 coding DNA: TGCAGTGCAACGGGACCCTTAATTGACAATACGCAGTATTTT. It specifies CSATGPLIDNTQYF.

The rearrangement joins TRBV11-3 to TRBJ2-3; D remains unclear. CDR3 length equals 12 residues. The germline gives CDR1 SGHNT, CDR2 YENEEA. The V end was cut by 1 base, the J end by 1 base, with 0 bases between. The CDR3 DNA reads as TGTGCCAGCAGCTTAGGCACAGATACGCAGTATTTT. It codes for CASSLGTDTQYF. The variable domain in full, completed from reference TRBV11-3 and TRBJ2-3, reads EAGVVQSPRYKIIEKKQPVAFWCNPISGHNTLYWYLQNLGQGPELLIRYENEEAVDDSQLPKDRFSAERLKGVDSTLKIQPAELGDSAVYLCASSLGTDTQYFGPGTRLTVL.

This chain connects TRBV2 to TRBJ2-2; no clear D gene. Germline CDR1 SNHLY, CDR2 FYNNEI. Between the trimmed V and J ends, which lost 1 base and 4 bases, there was a span of 4 bases. The CDR3 totals 13 residues. This chain's CDR3 is CASSEGFTGELFF. CDR3 DNA: TGTGCCAGCAGTGAAGGGTTCACCGGGGAGCTGTTTTTT.

This clonotype was detected only a few times. The rearrangement links TRBV7-6 to TRBJ1-5; D is ambiguous. Germline lookup yields CDR1 SGHVS and CDR2 FNYEAQ. Between the trimmed V and J ends, which lost 5 bases and 5 bases, there was a span of 13 bases. The CDR3 consists of 14 residues. Written as DNA, the CDR3 is TGTGCCAGCAGCCCCGGAATCGGGCATCAGCCCCAGCATTTT. Translation: CASSPGIGHQPQHF.

The chain recombines TRBV20-1 with TRBJ2-5; the D gene is possibly TRBD2 (6 bases). The CDR3 is 14 amino acids. V was shortened by 5 bases and J by 3 bases, with 16 bases between the two germline ends. Germline V lookup: CDR1 DFQATT, CDR2 SNEGSKA (reference sequence). CDR3 sequence: CSACPGTQKETQYF. CDR3 bases: TGCAGTGCTTGCCCTGGGACTCAAAAAGAGACCCAGTACTTC.

The CDR3 DNA sequence: TGTGCCAGCAGCCGTGGGACTAGCGGGATGAACACCGGGGAGCTGTTTTTT. It is translated as CASSRGTSGMNTGELFF. This rearrangement joins TRBV6-1 to TRBJ2-2; TRBD2 agrees at 13 bases. The CDR3 has 17 amino acids. Germline CDR1 reads MNHNS; CDR2 reads SASEGT. The trim removed 6 bases at V and 1 base at J, leaving 5 bases unmatched.

There are a few counts of this clonotype. The chain couples TRBV12-3 or TRBV12-4 to TRBJ2-2, with TRBD2 matching 9 bases. V lost 3 bases to trimming and J lost 15 bases; unmatched junction nucleotides: 5. The CDR3 is 12 residues long. The DNA for the CDR3 is TGTGCCAGCAGTTTCTTAGCTAGCGGGGTGTTTTTT. It is translated as CASSFLASGVFF.

This clonotype was counted only a few times. This chain connects TRBV19 to TRBJ1-6, with TRBD1 matching over 7 bases. The V gene's germline CDR1 is LNHDA and CDR2 SQIVND (reference sequence). The CDR3 spans 18 residues. V dropped 0 bases and J dropped 7; count of bases not matched to a gene: 12. The CDR3 sequence is CASSIDLLSGTDNSPLHF. DNA of the CDR3: TGTGCCAGTAGTATAGATCTCCTCTCCGGGACAGACAATTCACCCCTCCACTTT.

The rearrangement joins TRBV5-4 to TRBJ1-2; tentative D call: TRBD1 (6 bases). This CDR3 comprises 12 residues. V dropped 9 bases and J dropped 4 bases, with 13 bases sitting between them. CDR1 and CDR2 (germline): SGHNT, YYREEE (reference sequence). For the CDR3, the DNA is TGTGCCACCGACCAGGGGCCCTATGGCTACACCTTC. This sequence encodes CATDQGPYGYTF.

This clonotype showed up just once. The chain is built from TRBV7-8 and TRBJ2-2; 8 bases align to TRBD1. CDR3 length equals 17 residues. The ends lost 0 bases at V and 0 bases at J; junction bases unmatched: 3. From germline, CDR1 is SGHVS and CDR2 FQNEAQ. CDR3 sequence (DNA): TGTGCCAGCAGCTTAGCGCCCAGGGGGCCGAACACCGGGGAGCTGTTTTTT. Protein product: CASSLAPRGPNTGELFF.

The chain couples TRBV19 to TRBJ1-2; 9 bases line up with TRBD1. The CDR3 totals 16 residues. V gave up 4 bases and J gave up 3 bases; unmatched junction bases: 9. Germline CDR1 LNHDA, CDR2 SQIVND (reference sequence). The CDR3 here is CASSTTGTGTDYGYTF. The CDR3 DNA reads as TGTGCCAGTAGTACAACCGGGACAGGGACAGACTATGGCTACACCTTC.

The chain recombines TRBV12-3 or TRBV12-4 with TRBJ1-5; 9 bases match TRBD1. The CDR3 consists of 14 residues. V lost 6 bases and J lost 0; bases outside the gene matches: 0. CDR3 nucleotides: TGTGCCAGCAGGACAGGGGGTAGCAATCAGCCCCAGCATTTT. Amino acids: CASRTGGSNQPQHF.